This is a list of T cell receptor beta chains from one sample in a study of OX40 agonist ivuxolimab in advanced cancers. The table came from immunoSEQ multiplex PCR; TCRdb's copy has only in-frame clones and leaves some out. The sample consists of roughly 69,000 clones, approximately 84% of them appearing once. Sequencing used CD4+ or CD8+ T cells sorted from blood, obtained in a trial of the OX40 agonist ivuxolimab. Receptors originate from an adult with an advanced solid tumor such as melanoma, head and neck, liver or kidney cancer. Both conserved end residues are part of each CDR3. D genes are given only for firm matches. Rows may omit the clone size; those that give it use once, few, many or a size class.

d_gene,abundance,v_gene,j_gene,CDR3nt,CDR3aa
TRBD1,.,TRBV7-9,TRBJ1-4,TGTGCCAGCAGCTTCGGGACAGGTCCGACTCCAACTAATGAAAAACTGTTTTTT,CASSFGTGPTPTNEKLFF
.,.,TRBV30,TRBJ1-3,TGTGCCTGGAGTACAGGGTTAGCCACCATATATTTT,CAWSTGLATIYF
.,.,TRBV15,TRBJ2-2,TGTGCCACCAGCAGAGATCCCCCCTCCAGGTTCGAACCCGGGGAGCTGTTTTTT,CATSRDPPSRFEPGELFF
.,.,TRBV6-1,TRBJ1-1,TGTGCCAGCAGGCGAGACCAGGTAGGGACTGAAGCTTTCTTT,CASRRDQVGTEAFF
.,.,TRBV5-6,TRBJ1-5,TGTGCCAGCAGCTTGGCGGGGACCGGCAATCAGCCCCAGCATTTT,CASSLAGTGNQPQHF
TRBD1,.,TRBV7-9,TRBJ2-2,TGTGCCAGCAGACAATCCGGGACAGGGTCCGGGGAGCTGTTTTTT,CASRQSGTGSGELFF
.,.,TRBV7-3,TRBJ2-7,TGTGCCAGCAGCCAAACACTCAACGGCGAGCAGTACTTC,CASSQTLNGEQYF
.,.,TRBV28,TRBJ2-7,TGTGCCAGCAGTCCCCCGTACGACGAGCAGTACTTC,CASSPPYDEQYF
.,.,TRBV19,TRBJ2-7,TGTGCCAGTAGCCCATCGGGATCCTTCTACGAGCAGTACTTC,CASSPSGSFYEQYF
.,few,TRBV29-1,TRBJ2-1,TGCAGCGCCCAGAACCGGGCCATACCTTACAATGAGCAGTTCTTC,CSAQNRAIPYNEQFF
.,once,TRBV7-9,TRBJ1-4,TGTGCCAGCAGCTCCCCGGGGCAGGGACGCCTGTTTTTT,CASSSPGQGRLFF
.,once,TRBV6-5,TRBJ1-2,TGTGCCAGCAGTTACTCGGCGAAGGCGGCAGATGGCTACACCTTC,CASSYSAKAADGYTF
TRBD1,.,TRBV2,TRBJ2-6,TGTGCCAGCAGGGGATGGACAGGGGGCACTGGGGCCAACGTCCTGACTTTC,CASRGWTGGTGANVLTF
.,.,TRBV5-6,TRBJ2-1,TGTGCCAGCAGCTTGAGATGGAGTCTCTCCTACAATGAGCAGTTCTTC,CASSLRWSLSYNEQFF
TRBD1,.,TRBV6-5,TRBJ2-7,TGTGCCAGCAGTTTGGGACAGGGATCCTACGAGCAGTACTTC,CASSLGQGSYEQYF
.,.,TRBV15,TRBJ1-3,TGTGCCACCAGCAGAGATACGGGGGTCACTGGAAACACCATATATTTT,CATSRDTGVTGNTIYF
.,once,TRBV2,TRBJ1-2,TGTGCCAGCAGTAGACAGGCTAACTATGGCTACACCTTC,CASSRQANYGYTF
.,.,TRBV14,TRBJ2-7,TGTGCCAGCAGCTTGTTCTACGAGCAGTACTTC,CASSLFYEQYF
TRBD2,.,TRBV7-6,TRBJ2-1,TGTGCCAGCAGCTTAATCGCGGGAGAGGACAATGAGCAGTTCTTC,CASSLIAGEDNEQFF
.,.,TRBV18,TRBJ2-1,TGTGCCAGCTCACTGGGACCGAAGAGCTCCTACAATGAGCAGTTCTTC,CASSLGPKSSYNEQFF
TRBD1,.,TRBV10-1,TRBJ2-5,TGCGCCAGCGGGGACCGGACAGGGCCCGAGGAGACCCAGTACTTC,CASGDRTGPEETQYF
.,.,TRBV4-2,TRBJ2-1,TGTGCCAGCAGCCCTTTTCGCTCTACCTACAATGAGCAGTTCTTC,CASSPFRSTYNEQFF
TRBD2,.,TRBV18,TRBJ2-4,TGTGCCAGCTCACCACGGAAGCGGGAGGAACGAGGAGCCAAAAACATTCAGTACTTC,CASSPRKREERGAKNIQYF
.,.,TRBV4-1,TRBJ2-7,TGCGCCAGCAGCCAAGCTCCCTCTGGCAGTCCCTACGAGCAGTACTTC,CASSQAPSGSPYEQYF
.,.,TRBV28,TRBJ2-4,TGTGCCAGCAGCTCTGCTTGGGAAATAGCCAAAAACATTCAGTACTTC,CASSSAWEIAKNIQYF
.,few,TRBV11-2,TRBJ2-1,TGTGCCAGCAGCCAAGGACTTAATGCCTACAATGAGCAGTTCTTC,CASSQGLNAYNEQFF
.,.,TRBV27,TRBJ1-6,TGTGCCAGCAGTCTGAGACCACCGAGATCACCCCTCCACTTT,CASSLRPPRSPLHF
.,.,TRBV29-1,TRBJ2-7,TGCAGCGCTGGGACTCACCTCTCCTACGAGCAGTACTTC,CSAGTHLSYEQYF
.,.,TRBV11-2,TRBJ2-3,TGTGCCAGCAGCCGGGGCTACACAGATACGCAGTATTTT,CASSRGYTDTQYF
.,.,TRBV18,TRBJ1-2,TGTGCCAGCTCACCTTCGGAGAAGGGCGGCTATGGCTACACCTTC,CASSPSEKGGYGYTF
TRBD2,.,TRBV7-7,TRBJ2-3,TGTGCTAGCAGCCTGGGGAGCGGGAAAACCCCAGATACGCAGTATTTT,CASSLGSGKTPDTQYF
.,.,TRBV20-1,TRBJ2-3,TGCAGTGCTAGAGTCTTAGATACGCAGTATTTT,CSARVLDTQYF
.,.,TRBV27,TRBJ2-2,TGTGCCAGCGGGTTTGGTTGGGGGGAGCTGTTTTTT,CASGFGWGELFF
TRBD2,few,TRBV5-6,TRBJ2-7,TGTGCCAGCAGCCCCGGGACTAGCGGGAGACGACTTGGATACGAGCAGTACTTC,CASSPGTSGRRLGYEQYF
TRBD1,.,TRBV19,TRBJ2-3,TGTGCCAGTAGTGGGACAGTTAAGCAAGGTACGCAGTATTTT,CASSGTVKQGTQYF
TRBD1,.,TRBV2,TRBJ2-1,TGTGCCAGCACCGTGGACAGGGGAGGGAATGAGCAGTTCTTC,CASTVDRGGNEQFF
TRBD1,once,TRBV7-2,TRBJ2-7,TGTGCCAGCAGCTTCAGTTCGACAGGGAACACCTACGAGCAGTACTTC,CASSFSSTGNTYEQYF
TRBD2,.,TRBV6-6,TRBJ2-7,TGTGCCAGCAGTTACTCGACTAGCGGGGGATCCTACGAGCAGTACTTC,CASSYSTSGGSYEQYF
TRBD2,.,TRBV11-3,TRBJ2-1,TGTGCCAGCAGCTTAGGAGCGGGAGCAGGTGAGCAGTTCTTC,CASSLGAGAGEQFF
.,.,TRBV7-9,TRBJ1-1,TGTGCCAGCAGCTTCGACGGGGGTTTCGCTTTCTTT,CASSFDGGFAFF
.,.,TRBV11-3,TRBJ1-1,TGTGCCAGCAGCTTCCGGGGGAGCACTGAAGCTTTCTTT,CASSFRGSTEAFF
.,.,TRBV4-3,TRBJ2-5,TGCGCCAGCAGTCGTGGCGGCGCAGGCCAAGAGACCCAGTACTTC,CASSRGGAGQETQYF
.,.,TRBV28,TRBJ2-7,TGTGCCAGCAGTTTCCCCTCAGGGGACGAGCAGTACTTC,CASSFPSGDEQYF
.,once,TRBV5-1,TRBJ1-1,TGCGCCAGCAGCTTGGGCGGGAGAAAGGACACTGAAGCTTTCTTT,CASSLGGRKDTEAFF
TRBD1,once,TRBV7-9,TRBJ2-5,TGTGCCAGCAGCTTATACAGGGGGTTGGGGACCCAGTACTTC,CASSLYRGLGTQYF
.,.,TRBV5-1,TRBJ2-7,TGCGCCAGCAGCTTGGAGGTCTGGAACAGGGCCCACGAGCAGTACTTC,CASSLEVWNRAHEQYF
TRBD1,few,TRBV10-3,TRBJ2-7,TGTGCCATCACCGGTGGGACAGGGGACTCCTACGAGCAGTACTTC,CAITGGTGDSYEQYF
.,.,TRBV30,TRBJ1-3,TGTGCCTGGAGCGACCGAAACACCATATATTTT,CAWSDRNTIYF
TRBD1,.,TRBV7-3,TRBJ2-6,TGTGCCAGCACACCGGACAGGGGTGGGGCCAACGTCCTGACTTTC,CASTPDRGGANVLTF
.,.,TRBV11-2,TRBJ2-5,TGTGCCAGCAGCTTAGCCGGGGTTAGACAAGAGACCCAGTACTTC,CASSLAGVRQETQYF
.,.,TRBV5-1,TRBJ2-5,TGCGCCAGCAGCTTGGCCCCCGCGGGGACCCAAGAGACCCAGTACTTC,CASSLAPAGTQETQYF
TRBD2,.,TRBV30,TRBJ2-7,TGTGCCTGGACCTTGGGACGGACTAGCGCGAGCTCCTACGAGCAGTACTTC,CAWTLGRTSASSYEQYF
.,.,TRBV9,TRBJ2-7,TGTGCCAGCAGCGTAGTTCCAGGGGACTACGAGCAGTACTTC,CASSVVPGDYEQYF
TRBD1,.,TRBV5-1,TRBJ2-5,TGCGCCAGCAGCTTGACGACAGGGGGCGAAGAGACCCAGTACTTC,CASSLTTGGEETQYF